This TCR beta chain was recovered during a study of cytomegalovirus exposure and HLA in healthy donors. Primers included in the PCR were 60 Vbeta and 13 Jbeta primers. Libraries were prepared by immunoSEQ multiplex PCR; TCRdb keeps only in-frame clonotypes and omits some of them. The table has about 160,000 clones, 80% to 90% seen once. This clone was counted a few times. The antigen remains unidentified. Study results and limitations: Association with HLA alleles at 0.05 false discovery rate was found for 15,000 to 20,000 TCR beta sequences in a later analysis. It was confirmed in vitro that a few of the CMV-associated chains were specific for CMV antigens.

This TCR was recovered from a woman aged 25 to 45 in good health and CMV-seropositive. Sequencing was carried out using PBMCs.

Written as DNA, the CDR3 is TGTGCCAGCAGCTTTCTACGGGATGAGCAGTTCTTC. This translates into CASSFLRDEQFF. The chain carries TRBV7-2 and TRBJ2-1, with D hard to call. The V gene lost 3 bases and the J gene lost 8 bases, with 8 bases spanning the gap. Per germline, CDR1 SGHTA and CDR2 FQGNSA. This CDR3 is built from 12 residues.